This is a list of T cell receptor beta chains from one sample in a study of T-cell reconstitution after alpha-beta-depleted transplantation in children. TCRdb re-derived calls from the PCR reads in MiXCR, one entry per CDR3 protein. The sample lists some 490,000 distinct CDR3 sequences; around 13% were seen once. Sequenced here: PBMCs from the stem cell graft donor, sampled from the stem cell graft. The source is a human donor who donated a stem cell graft to a child with combined immunodeficiency. CDR3s include the opening cysteine and the closing phenylalanine or tryptophan. The D gene is left open where the match is weak. Clone size is given for some rows only: seen once, a few or many times, or a class if the clone is expanded.

cdr3_aa	cdr3_nt	clone_size	v_call	d_call	j_call
CASSQPGRRYEQYF	TGCGCCAGCAGCCAACCTGGGCGGCGCTACGAGCAGTACTTC	many	TRBV4-1	-	TRBJ2-7
CASSRSNEQYF	TGTGCCAGCAGTCGGTCTAACGAGCAGTACTTC	many	TRBV12-3/TRBV12-4	-	TRBJ2-7
CASSMQTNYGYTF	TGTGCCAGCAGTATGCAAACTAACTATGGCTACACCTTC	-	TRBV28	-	TRBJ1-2
CASSYDYNYEQYF	TGTGCCAGCAGTTACGACTACAACTACGAGCAGTACTTC	-	TRBV6-2/TRBV6-3	-	TRBJ2-7
CASSLGAGRYEQYF	TGTGCCAGCAGTTTAGGGGCGGGACGGTACGAGCAGTACTTC	-	TRBV27	-	TRBJ2-7
CASRDFSTDTQYF	TGTGCCAGCCGGGACTTCAGCACAGATACGCAGTATTTT	-	TRBV19	-	TRBJ2-3
CSARGHRDRIGNEQFF	TGCAGTGCTCGAGGTCACCGGGACAGGATTGGCAATGAGCAGTTCTTC	-	TRBV20-1	TRBD1	TRBJ2-1
CAISEIGGMKYTEAFF	TGTGCCATCAGTGAAATAGGGGGCATGAAATACACTGAAGCTTTCTTT	few	TRBV10-3	TRBD1	TRBJ1-1
CASSYLREIYGYTF	TGTGCCAGCAGCTATCTCAGGGAAATCTATGGCTACACCTTC	-	TRBV11-1	-	TRBJ1-2
CASSLVRTADNEQFF	TGCGCCAGCAGCTTGGTTCGGACAGCCGACAATGAGCAGTTCTTC	once	TRBV5-1	-	TRBJ2-1
CASGTQGGVQPQHF	TGTGCTAGTGGTACACAGGGGGGTGTCCAGCCCCAGCATTTT	few	TRBV12-5	TRBD1	TRBJ1-5
CASSQTSDNEQFF	TGTGCCAGCAGCCAAACTAGCGACAATGAGCAGTTCTTC	few	TRBV12-3/TRBV12-4	TRBD2	TRBJ2-1
CASARRGNTGELFF	TGTGCCAGCGCCAGAAGGGGTAACACCGGGGAGCTGTTTTTT	many	TRBV12-3/TRBV12-4	-	TRBJ2-2
CASSSGLGPLHF	TGTGCCAGCAGTTCCGGGTTGGGACCCCTCCACTTT	-	TRBV7-9	-	TRBJ1-6
CASSLSPTLTETQYF	TGTGCCAGCAGCTTATCGCCGACCCTGACGGAGACCCAGTACTTC	many	TRBV7-6	-	TRBJ2-5
CATSWTQNSGANVLTF	TGTGCCACCAGCTGGACTCAAAACTCTGGGGCCAACGTCCTGACTTTC	-	TRBV15	-	TRBJ2-6
CASSSRTGRDYEQYF	TGTGCCAGCAGCTCCCGGACGGGGAGGGACTACGAGCAGTACTTC	few	TRBV11-2	TRBD2	TRBJ2-7
CAWSSLSGPTDTQYF	TGTGCCTGGAGTAGTCTGAGCGGACCCACAGATACGCAGTATTTT	-	TRBV30	-	TRBJ2-3
CASSLDRSSGFSYEQYF	TGTGCCAGCAGCTTAGATCGGAGTAGCGGGTTCTCCTACGAGCAGTACTTC	few	TRBV11-2	TRBD2	TRBJ2-7
CATSKSRDLNTEAFF	TGTGCCACCAGCAAGAGCCGGGACCTGAACACTGAAGCTTTCTTT	few	TRBV15	-	TRBJ1-1
CSASSGRWGPDTQYF	TGCAGTGCTAGTTCCGGGAGATGGGGGCCAGATACGCAGTATTTT	few	TRBV20-1	-	TRBJ2-3
CASSYWTARMEQFF	TGTGCCAGCAGCTATTGGACAGCTCGAATGGAGCAGTTCTTC	many	TRBV7-2	-	TRBJ2-1
CASSPGLASNEQFF	TGTGCCAGCAGCCCCGGACTAGCAAGCAATGAGCAGTTCTTC	-	TRBV12-3/TRBV12-4	TRBD2	TRBJ2-1
CASSLGALSDLGGYTF	TGTGCCAGCAGCTTAGGGGCCCTCTCCGACCTGGGAGGCTACACCTTC	few	TRBV7-9	-	TRBJ1-2
CASSRMGVFTDTQYF	TGTGCCAGCAGCAGGATGGGGGTTTTCACAGATACGCAGTATTTT	few	TRBV9	-	TRBJ2-3
CATSPWLAKNIQYF	TGTGCCACCAGCCCGTGGCTAGCCAAAAACATTCAGTACTTC	few	TRBV15	-	TRBJ2-4
CSVEVAGSGTDTQYF	TGCAGCGTTGAAGTAGCGGGATCGGGCACAGATACGCAGTATTTT	many	TRBV29-1	TRBD2	TRBJ2-3
CSVESVSGSSYNEQFF	TGCAGCGTTGAAAGTGTAAGCGGTAGCTCCTACAATGAGCAGTTCTTC	many	TRBV29-1	-	TRBJ2-1
CASSVRGRAGDEQFF	TGTGCCAGCAGCGTACGCGGGAGGGCCGGCGATGAGCAGTTCTTC	-	TRBV9	TRBD2	TRBJ2-1
CASSLTGGDQFF	TGTGCCAGCAGTTTAACGGGGGGCGACCAGTTCTTC	few	TRBV12-3/TRBV12-4	-	TRBJ2-1
CASSSQGLGQPQHF	TGTGCCAGCAGCTCCCAGGGGTTGGGCCAGCCCCAGCATTTT	many	TRBV7-2	-	TRBJ1-5
CSATAGGGSAYEQYF	TGCAGTGCTACGGCGGGGGGTGGTAGCGCCTACGAGCAGTACTTC	many	TRBV20-1	TRBD2	TRBJ2-7
CASSLNGWGGLYPFYNEQFF	TGTGCCAGCAGCCTTAATGGTTGGGGGGGTCTTTATCCCTTCTACAATGAGCAGTTCTTC	-	TRBV12-3/TRBV12-4	TRBD2	TRBJ2-1
CASSLLMGLAGGGRVEQFF	TGTGCCAGCAGCTTATTGATGGGACTAGCGGGAGGGGGAAGGGTTGAGCAGTTCTTC	many	TRBV7-2	TRBD2	TRBJ2-1
CATAPTGGQTQYF	TGTGCCACCGCTCCGACAGGGGGCCAGACCCAGTACTTC	many	TRBV6-2/TRBV6-3	TRBD1	TRBJ2-5
CASSQVIQGMVWLAEAFF	TGTGCCAGCAGCCAAGTAATTCAGGGTATGGTCTGGCTCGCTGAAGCTTTCTTT	-	TRBV4-2	-	TRBJ1-1
CAWRQTRETQYF	TGTGCCTGGAGACAGACACGGGAGACCCAGTACTTC	-	TRBV30	-	TRBJ2-5
CASGLGWGGHNEQFF	TGTGCCAGCGGCTTAGGGTGGGGCGGGCACAATGAGCAGTTCTTC	-	TRBV11-1	-	TRBJ2-1
CASSLIAGALNEQFF	TGTGCCAGCAGCTTAATAGCGGGGGCGTTGAATGAGCAGTTCTTC	few	TRBV7-2	TRBD2	TRBJ2-1
CASSFDREYQPQHF	TGTGCCAGCAGTTTTGACAGGGAGTATCAGCCCCAGCATTTT	-	TRBV12-3/TRBV12-4	TRBD1	TRBJ1-5
CASSPTGAGFSGANVLTF	TGCGCCAGCAGCCCCACTGGAGCGGGATTCTCTGGGGCCAACGTCCTGACTTTC	-	TRBV4-3	TRBD2	TRBJ2-6
CASSYQGQNEKLFF	TGTGCCAGCAGTTACCAAGGACAAAATGAAAAACTGTTTTTT	-	TRBV6-5	-	TRBJ1-4
CSAPTGTGQETQYF	TGCAGTGCTCCGACAGGGACGGGGCAAGAGACCCAGTACTTC	few	TRBV20-1	TRBD1	TRBJ2-5
CSAGRRATNEKLFF	TGCAGTGCTGGTCGCAGGGCAACTAATGAAAAACTGTTTTTT	-	TRBV20-1	-	TRBJ1-4
CSARRAGDSYEQYF	TGCAGTGCTAGAAGGGCGGGGGACTCCTACGAGCAGTACTTC	-	TRBV20-1	TRBD2	TRBJ2-7
CASSIPSHPSSYNEQFF	TGTGCCAGTAGTATACCGTCACACCCGAGCTCCTACAATGAGCAGTTCTTC	-	TRBV19	-	TRBJ2-1
CASSWTSLYQETQYF	TGTGCCAGCAGCTGGACTAGCTTGTACCAAGAGACCCAGTACTTC	few	TRBV7-2	TRBD2	TRBJ2-5
CASSLADTNEKLFF	TGTGCCAGCAGCTTAGCGGATACTAATGAAAAACTGTTTTTT	-	TRBV7-9	-	TRBJ1-4
CASKRTGGDEQYF	TGTGCCAGCAAAAGGACAGGGGGGGACGAGCAGTACTTC	many	TRBV27	TRBD1	TRBJ2-7
CASSDSAGGPHEQYF	TGTGCCAGCAGTGATTCAGCGGGAGGGCCCCACGAGCAGTACTTC	-	TRBV25-1	TRBD2	TRBJ2-7
CASSLGGGSPYNSPLHF	TGTGCCAGCAGCTTAGGGGGAGGGAGTCCATATAATTCACCCCTCCACTTT	-	TRBV7-2	-	TRBJ1-6
CASSSDAGRYGYTF	TGTGCCAGCAGTTCAGATGCGGGACGCTATGGCTACACCTTC	many	TRBV12-3/TRBV12-4	-	TRBJ1-2
CASSLGTGARYLNEQFF	TGTGCCAGCAGCTTAGGGACGGGCGCCAGGTACCTCAATGAGCAGTTCTTC	many	TRBV13	-	TRBJ2-1